Below, 5 T cell receptor beta chains from the same sample are listed, as sequenced in a study of T cell repertoires in cytomegalovirus infection. TCRdb redid the calling of the reads with MiXCR, one entry per CDR3 protein. The repertoire holds approximately 500,000 distinct CDR3 sequences, with 16% as singletons. The sample consisted of CD8+ T cells from PBMCs. The receptor source for this set is a human donor in good health (CMV status not recorded). Some clones in this sample may be carry-over from other donors' samples.

Concerning this clonotype: An end of the junction differs from the germline gene, which may be a read error. The chain recombines TRBV6-2 or TRBV6-3 with TRBJ1-4; D is ambiguous. The CDR3 covers 15 residues. Germline V lookup: CDR1 MNHEY, CDR2 SVGEGT. This CDR3 reads CSRSYFRADNEKLFF. The CDR3 DNA reads TGTTCCAGAAGTTACTTTCGGGCAGATAATGAAAAACTGTTTTTT.

This clonotype was observed a few times. The rearrangement uses TRBV20-1 and TRBJ2-1, with 7 bases aligning to TRBD1. Germline V gene lookup returns CDR1 DFQATT and CDR2 SNEGSKA (reference sequence). CDR3 length: 17 amino acids. V shed 1 base and J 4 bases; nucleotides not matched to a gene: 13. This chain's CDR3 is CSARGVTGTEAYNEQFF. CDR3 nucleotide sequence: TGCAGTGCTAGAGGGGTCACCGGGACAGAAGCTTACAATGAGCAGTTCTTC.

The rearrangement joins TRBV3-1 to TRBJ2-1; the match to TRBD2 covers 9 bases. The CDR3 extends over 16 amino acids. In germline, CDR1 is LGHDT, CDR2 YNNKEL (reference sequence). J gave up 6 bases and V 3 bases, and 9 bases lay outside the gene matches. As DNA, the CDR3 is TGTGCCAGCAGCCAGGGACTAGCCCCTCCCGGCAATGAGCAGTTCTTC. Amino acid sequence: CASSQGLAPPGNEQFF.

Details on this clonotype: A clone one base away is much larger, so this may be a read error. The chain couples TRBV10-3 to TRBJ1-5; a possible D gene is TRBD1 (5 bases). The germline gives CDR1 ENHRY, CDR2 SYGVKD. CDR3 length: 15 residues. V lost 0 bases, J lost 1 base, and 7 bases lay in between. DNA of the CDR3: TGTGCCATCAGTGAGTCAGGGGCGAGCAATCAGCCCCAGCATTTT. Translation gives CAISESGASNQPQHF.

This clonotype was picked up many times. This chain uses TRBV5-6 with TRBJ2-7, with 7 nucleotides matching TRBD1. There are 14 residues in the CDR3. The germline gives CDR1 SGHDT, CDR2 YYEEEE. V lost 2 bases to trimming and J lost 2 bases; unmatched junction nucleotides: 4. DNA of the CDR3: TGTGCCAGCAGCTTAGGGGGCCTCACCTACGAGCAGTACTTC. It is translated as CASSLGGLTYEQYF.